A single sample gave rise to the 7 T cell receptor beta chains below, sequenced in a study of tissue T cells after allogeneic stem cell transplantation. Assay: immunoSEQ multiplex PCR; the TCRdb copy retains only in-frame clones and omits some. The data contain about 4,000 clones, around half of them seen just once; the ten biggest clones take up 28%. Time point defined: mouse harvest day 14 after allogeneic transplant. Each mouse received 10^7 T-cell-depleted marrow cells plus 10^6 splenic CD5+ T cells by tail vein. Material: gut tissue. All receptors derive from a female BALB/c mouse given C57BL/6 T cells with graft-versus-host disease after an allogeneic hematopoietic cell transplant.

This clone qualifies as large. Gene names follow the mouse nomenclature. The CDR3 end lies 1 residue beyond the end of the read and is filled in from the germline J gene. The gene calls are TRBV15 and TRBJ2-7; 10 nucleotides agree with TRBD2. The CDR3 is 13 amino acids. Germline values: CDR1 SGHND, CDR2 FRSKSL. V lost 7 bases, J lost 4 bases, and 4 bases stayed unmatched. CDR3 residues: CASTLGGRYEQYF. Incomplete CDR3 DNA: TGTGCCAGCACTCTGGGGGGGCGTTATGAACAGTAC.

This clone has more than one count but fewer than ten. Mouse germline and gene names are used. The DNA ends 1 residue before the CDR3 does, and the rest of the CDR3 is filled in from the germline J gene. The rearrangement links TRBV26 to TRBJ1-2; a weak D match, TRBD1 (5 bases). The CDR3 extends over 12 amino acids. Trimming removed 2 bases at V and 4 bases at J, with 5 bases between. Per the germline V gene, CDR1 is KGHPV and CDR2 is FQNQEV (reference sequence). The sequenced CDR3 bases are TGTGCCAGCAGTCTGGGGGGCTCCGACTACACC. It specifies CASSLGGSDYT. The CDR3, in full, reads CASSLGGSDYTF.

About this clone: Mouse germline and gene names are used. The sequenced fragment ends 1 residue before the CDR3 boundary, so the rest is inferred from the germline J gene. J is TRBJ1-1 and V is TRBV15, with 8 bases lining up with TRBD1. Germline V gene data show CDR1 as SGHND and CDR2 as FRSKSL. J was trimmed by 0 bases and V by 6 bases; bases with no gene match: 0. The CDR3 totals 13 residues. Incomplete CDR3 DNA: TGTGCCAGCAGGGGACAGGCAAACACAGAAGTCTTC. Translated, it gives CASRGQANTEVF. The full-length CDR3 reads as CASRGQANTEVFF.

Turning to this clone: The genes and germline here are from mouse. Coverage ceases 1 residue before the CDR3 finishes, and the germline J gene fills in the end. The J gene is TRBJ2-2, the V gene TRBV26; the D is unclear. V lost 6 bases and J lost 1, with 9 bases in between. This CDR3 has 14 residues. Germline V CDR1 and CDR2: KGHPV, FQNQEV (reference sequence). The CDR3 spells CASRVMGNTGQLYF. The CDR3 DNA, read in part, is TGTGCCAGCAGGGTAATGGGAAACACCGGGCAGCTCTAC.

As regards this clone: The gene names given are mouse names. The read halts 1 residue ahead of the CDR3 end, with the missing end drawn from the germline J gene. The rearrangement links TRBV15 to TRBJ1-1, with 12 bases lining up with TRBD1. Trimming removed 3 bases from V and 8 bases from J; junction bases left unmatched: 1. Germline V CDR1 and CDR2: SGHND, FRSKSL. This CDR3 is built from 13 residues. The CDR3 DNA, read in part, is TGTGCCAGCAGTTTGGGGACAGGGGGCGAAGTCTTC. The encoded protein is CASSLGTGGEVF. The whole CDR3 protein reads CASSLGTGGEVFF. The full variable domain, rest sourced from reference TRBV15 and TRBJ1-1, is DAGVTQTPRHEVAEKGQTIILKCEPVSGHNDLFWYRQTKIQGLELLSYFRSKSLMEDGGAFKDRFKAEMLNSSFSTLKIQPTEPKDSAVYLCASSLGTGGEVFFGKGTRLTVV.

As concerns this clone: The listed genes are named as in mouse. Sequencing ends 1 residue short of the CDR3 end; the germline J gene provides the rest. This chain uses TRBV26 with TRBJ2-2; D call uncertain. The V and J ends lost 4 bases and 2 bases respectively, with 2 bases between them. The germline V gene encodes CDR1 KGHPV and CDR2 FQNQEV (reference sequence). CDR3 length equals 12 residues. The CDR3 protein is CASSQNTGQLYF. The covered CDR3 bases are TGTGCCAGCAGTCAGAACACCGGGCAGCTCTAC.

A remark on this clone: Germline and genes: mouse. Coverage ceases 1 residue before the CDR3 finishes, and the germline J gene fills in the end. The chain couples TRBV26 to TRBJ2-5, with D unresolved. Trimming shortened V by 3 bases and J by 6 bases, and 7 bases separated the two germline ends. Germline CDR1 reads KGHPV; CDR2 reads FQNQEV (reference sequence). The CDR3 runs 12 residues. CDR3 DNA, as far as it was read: TGTGCCAGCAGTCTTCGCGGGGACACCCAGTAC. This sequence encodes CASSLRGDTQY. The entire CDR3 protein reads CASSLRGDTQYF.